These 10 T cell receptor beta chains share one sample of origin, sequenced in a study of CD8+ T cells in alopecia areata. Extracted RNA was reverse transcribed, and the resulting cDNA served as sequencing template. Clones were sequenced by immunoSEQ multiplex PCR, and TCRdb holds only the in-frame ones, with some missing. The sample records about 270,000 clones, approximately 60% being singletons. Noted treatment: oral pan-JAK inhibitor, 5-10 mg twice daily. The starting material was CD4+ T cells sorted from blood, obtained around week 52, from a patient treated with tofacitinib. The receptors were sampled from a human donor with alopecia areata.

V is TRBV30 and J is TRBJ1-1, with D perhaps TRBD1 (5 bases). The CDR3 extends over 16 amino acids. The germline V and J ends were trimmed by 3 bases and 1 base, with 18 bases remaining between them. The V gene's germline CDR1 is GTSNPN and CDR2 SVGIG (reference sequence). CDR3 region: CAWSEGTRRRNTEAFF. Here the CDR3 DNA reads TGTGCCTGGAGCGAAGGGACCAGGAGAAGGAACACTGAAGCTTTCTTT.

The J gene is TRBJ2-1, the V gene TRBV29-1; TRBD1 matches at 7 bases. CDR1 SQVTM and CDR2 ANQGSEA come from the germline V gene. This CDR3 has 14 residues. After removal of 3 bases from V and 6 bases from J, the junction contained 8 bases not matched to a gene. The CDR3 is CSVDPQGVLNEQFF. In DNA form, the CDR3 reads TGCAGCGTTGACCCCCAGGGGGTGCTCAATGAGCAGTTCTTC.

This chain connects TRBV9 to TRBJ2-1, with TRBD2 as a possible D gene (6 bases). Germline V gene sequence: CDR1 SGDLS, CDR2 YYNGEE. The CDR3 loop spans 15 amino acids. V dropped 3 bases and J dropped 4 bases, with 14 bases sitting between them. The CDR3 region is CASSGPGRGYNEQFF. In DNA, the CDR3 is TGTGCCAGCAGCGGGCCCGGGCGGGGATACAATGAGCAGTTCTTC. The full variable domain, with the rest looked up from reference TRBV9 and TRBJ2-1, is DSGVTQTPKHLITATGQRVTLRCSPRSGDLSVYWYQQSLDQGLQFLIQYYNGEERAKGNILERFSAQQFPDLHSELNLSSLELGDSALYFCASSGPGRGYNEQFFGPGTRLTVL.

CDR3 residues: CASSSFRITDTQYF. The CDR3 bases are TGTGCCAGCAGCTCTTTTCGGATCACAGATACGCAGTATTTT. The V call is TRBV13, the J call TRBJ2-3; D gene uncertain. With 4 bases removed from V and 2 bases from J, the gap between germline ends came to 10 bases. The CDR3 length is 14 residues. Germline lookup yields CDR1 PRHDT and CDR2 FYEKMQ (reference sequence).

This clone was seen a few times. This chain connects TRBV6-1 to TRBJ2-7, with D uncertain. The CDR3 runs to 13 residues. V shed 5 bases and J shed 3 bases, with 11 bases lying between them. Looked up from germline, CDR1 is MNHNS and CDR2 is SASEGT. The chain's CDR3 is CASSSRHIYEQYF. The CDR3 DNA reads TGTGCCAGCAGTAGTCGACACATCTACGAGCAGTACTTC.

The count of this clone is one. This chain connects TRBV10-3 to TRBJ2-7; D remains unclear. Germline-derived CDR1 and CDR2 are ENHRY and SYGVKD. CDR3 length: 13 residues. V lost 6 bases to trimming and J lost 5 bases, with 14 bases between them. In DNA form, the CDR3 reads TGTGCCATCAGCCCCAGCAGTGGGGACGAGCAGTACTTC. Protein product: CAISPSSGDEQYF.

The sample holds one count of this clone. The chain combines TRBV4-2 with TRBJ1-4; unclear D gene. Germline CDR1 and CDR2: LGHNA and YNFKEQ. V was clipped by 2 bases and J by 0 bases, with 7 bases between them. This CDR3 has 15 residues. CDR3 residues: CASSQPDATNEKLFF. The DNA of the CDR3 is TGTGCCAGCAGCCAACCCGATGCAACTAATGAAAAACTGTTTTTT.

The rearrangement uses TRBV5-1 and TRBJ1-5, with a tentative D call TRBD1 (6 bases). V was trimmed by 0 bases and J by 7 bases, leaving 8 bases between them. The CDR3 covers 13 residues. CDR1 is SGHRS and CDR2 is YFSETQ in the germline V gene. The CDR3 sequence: CASSLDREQPQHF. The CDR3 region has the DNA TGCGCCAGCAGCTTGGACAGGGAACAGCCCCAGCATTTT.

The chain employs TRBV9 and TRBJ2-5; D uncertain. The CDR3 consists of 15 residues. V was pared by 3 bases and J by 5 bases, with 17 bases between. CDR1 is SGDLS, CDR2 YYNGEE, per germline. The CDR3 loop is CASSAPKGFLETQYF. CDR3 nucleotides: TGTGCCAGCAGCGCCCCTAAGGGATTTTTGGAGACCCAGTACTTC.

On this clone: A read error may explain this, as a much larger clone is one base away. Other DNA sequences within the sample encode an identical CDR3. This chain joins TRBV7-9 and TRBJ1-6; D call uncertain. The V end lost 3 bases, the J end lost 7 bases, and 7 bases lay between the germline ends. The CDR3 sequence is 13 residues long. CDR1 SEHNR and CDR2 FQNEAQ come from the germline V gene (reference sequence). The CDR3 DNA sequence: TGTGCCAGCAGCTTGGACGGCAATTCACCCCTCCACTTT. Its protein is CASSLDGNSPLHF.